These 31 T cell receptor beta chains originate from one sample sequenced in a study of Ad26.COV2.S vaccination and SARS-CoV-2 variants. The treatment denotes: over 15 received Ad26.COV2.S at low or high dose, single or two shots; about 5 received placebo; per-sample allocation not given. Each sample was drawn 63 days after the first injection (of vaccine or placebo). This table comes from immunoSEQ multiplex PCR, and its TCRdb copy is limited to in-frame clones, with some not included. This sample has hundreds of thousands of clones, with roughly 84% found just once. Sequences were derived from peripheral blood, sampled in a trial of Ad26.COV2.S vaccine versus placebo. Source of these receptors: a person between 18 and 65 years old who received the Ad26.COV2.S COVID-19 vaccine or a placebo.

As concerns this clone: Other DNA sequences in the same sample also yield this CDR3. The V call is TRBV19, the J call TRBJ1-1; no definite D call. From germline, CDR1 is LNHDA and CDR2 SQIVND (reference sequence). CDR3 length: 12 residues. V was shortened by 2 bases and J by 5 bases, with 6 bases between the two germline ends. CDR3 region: CASSILGTEAFF. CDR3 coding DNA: TGTGCCAGTAGTATACTGGGTACTGAAGCTTTCTTT.

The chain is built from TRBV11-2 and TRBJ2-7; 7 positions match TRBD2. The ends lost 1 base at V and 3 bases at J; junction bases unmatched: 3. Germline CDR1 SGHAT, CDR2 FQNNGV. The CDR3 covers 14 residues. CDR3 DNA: TGTGCCAGCAGCTTAGTGAGGACTAGCTACGAGCAGTACTTC. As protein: CASSLVRTSYEQYF.

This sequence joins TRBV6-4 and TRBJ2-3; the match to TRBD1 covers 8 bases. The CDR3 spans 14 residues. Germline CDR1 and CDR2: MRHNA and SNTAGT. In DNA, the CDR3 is TGTGCGGCAGGGGGCGGCCTTAGCACAGATACGCAGTATTTT. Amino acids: CAAGGGLSTDTQYF.

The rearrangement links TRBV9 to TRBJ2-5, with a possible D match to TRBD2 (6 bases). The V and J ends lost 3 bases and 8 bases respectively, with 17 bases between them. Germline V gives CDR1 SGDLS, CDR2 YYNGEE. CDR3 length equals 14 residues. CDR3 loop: CASSEGTGRVTQYF. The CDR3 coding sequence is TGTGCCAGCAGCGAGGGGACTGGCCGGGTAACCCAGTACTTC.

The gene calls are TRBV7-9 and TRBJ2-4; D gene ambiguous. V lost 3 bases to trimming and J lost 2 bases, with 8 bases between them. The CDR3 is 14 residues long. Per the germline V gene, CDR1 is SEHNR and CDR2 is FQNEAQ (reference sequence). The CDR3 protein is CASSFGRTKNIQYF. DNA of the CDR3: TGTGCCAGCAGCTTTGGTAGAACCAAAAACATTCAGTACTTC.

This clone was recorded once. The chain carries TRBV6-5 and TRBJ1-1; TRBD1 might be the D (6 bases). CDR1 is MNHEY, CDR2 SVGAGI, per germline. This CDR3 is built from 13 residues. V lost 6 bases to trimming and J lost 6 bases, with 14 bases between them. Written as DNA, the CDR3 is TGTGCCAGCAGGAACACCAGGGGCTCTGAAGCTTTCTTT. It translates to CASRNTRGSEAFF.

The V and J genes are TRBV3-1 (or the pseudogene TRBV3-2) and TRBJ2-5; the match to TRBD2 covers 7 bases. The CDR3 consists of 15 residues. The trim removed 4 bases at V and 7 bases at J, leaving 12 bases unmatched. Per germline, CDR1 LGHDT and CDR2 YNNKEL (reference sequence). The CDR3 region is CASSPHGGGAATQYF. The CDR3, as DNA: TGTGCCAGCAGCCCCCACGGCGGGGGAGCGGCGACCCAGTACTTC.

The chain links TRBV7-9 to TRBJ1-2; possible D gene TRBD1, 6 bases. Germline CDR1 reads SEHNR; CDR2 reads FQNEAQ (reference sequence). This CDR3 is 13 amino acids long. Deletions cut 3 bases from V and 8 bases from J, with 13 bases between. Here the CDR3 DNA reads TGTGCCAGCAGCTTTTCGGGGGCTAGGGGCTACACCTTC. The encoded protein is CASSFSGARGYTF.

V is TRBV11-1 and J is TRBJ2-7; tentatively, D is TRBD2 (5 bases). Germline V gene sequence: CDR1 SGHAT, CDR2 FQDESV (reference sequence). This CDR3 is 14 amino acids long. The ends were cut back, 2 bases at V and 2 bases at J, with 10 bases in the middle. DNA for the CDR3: TGTGCCAGCAGCTTAACCGGGAAGACCTACGAGCAGTACTTC. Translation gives CASSLTGKTYEQYF.

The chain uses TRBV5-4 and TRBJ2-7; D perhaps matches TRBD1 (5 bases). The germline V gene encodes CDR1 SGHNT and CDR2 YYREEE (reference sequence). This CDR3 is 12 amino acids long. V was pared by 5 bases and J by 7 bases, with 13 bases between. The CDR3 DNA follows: TGTGCCAGCAGTCTAACAGACAGAGAGCAGTACTTC. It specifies CASSLTDREQYF. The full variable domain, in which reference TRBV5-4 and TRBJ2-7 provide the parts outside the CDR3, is ETGVTQSPTHLIKTRGQQVTLRCSSQSGHNTVSWYQQALGQGPQFIFQYYREEENGRGNFPPRFSGLQFPNYSSELNVNALELDDSALYLCASSLTDREQYFGPGTRLTVT.

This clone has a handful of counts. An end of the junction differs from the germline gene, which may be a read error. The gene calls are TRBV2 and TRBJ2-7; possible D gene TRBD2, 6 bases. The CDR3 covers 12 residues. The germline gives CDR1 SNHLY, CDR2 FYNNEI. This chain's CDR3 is CASSTGTALYHF. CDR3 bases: TGTGCCAGCAGTACCGGGACTGCCCTTTATCACTTC.

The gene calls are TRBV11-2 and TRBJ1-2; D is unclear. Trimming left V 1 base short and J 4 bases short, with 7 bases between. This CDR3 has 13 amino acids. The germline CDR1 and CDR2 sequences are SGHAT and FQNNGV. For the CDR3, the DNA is TGTGCCAGCAGCTTAGGCCAAAGCTATGGCTACACCTTC. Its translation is CASSLGQSYGYTF.

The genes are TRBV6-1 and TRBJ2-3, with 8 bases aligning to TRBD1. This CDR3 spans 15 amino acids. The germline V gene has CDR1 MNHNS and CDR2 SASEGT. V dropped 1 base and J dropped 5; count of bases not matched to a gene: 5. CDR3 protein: CASSEGTGFRDTQYF. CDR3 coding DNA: TGTGCCAGCAGTGAAGGGACAGGGTTTCGAGATACGCAGTATTTT.

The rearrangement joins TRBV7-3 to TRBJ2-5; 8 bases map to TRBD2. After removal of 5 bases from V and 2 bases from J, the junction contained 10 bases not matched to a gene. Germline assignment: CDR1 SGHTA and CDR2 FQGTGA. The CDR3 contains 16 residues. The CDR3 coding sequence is TGTGCCAGCAGCCCCCGCGGCAGCGGGGGACAAGAGACCCAGTACTTC. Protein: CASSPRGSGGQETQYF.

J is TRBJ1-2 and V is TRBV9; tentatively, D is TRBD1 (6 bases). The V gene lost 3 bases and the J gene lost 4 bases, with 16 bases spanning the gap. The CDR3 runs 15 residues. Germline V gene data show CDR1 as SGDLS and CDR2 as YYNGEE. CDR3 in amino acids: CASSATWGRVYGYTF. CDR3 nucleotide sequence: TGTGCCAGCAGCGCCACTTGGGGGCGCGTCTATGGCTACACCTTC.

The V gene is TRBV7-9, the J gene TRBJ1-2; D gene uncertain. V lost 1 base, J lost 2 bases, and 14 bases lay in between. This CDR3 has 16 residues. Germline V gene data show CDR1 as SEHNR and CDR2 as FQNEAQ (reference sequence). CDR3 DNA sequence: TGTGCCAGCAGCTTAGTGTCTGCGACGGACAACTATGGCTACACCTTC. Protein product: CASSLVSATDNYGYTF.

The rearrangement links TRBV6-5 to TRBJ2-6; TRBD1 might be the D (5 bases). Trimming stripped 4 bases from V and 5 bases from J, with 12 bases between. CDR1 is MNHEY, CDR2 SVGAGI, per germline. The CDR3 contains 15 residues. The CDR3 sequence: CASSFRPGWANVLTF. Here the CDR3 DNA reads TGTGCCAGCAGTTTTAGGCCAGGGTGGGCCAACGTCCTGACTTTC.

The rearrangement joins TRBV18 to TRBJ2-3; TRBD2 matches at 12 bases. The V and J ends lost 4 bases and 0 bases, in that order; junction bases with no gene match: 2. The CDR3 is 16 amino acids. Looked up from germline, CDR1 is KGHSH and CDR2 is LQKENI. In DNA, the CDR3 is TGTGCCAGCTCACTCGGACTAGCGGGAAGCACAGATACGCAGTATTTT. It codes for CASSLGLAGSTDTQYF.

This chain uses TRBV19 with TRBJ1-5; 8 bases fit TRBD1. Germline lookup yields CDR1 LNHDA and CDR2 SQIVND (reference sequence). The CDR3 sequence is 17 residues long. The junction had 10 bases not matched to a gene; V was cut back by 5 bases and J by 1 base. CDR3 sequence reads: CASSVDREVYSNQPQHF. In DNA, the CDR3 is TGTGCCAGTAGTGTGGACAGGGAGGTTTACAGCAATCAGCCCCAGCATTTT. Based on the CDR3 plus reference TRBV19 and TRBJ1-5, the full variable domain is DGGITQSPKYLFRKEGQNVTLSCEQNLNHDAMYWYRQDPGQGLRLIYYSQIVNDFQKGDIAEGYSVSREKKESFPLTVTSAQKNPTAFYLCASSVDREVYSNQPQHFGDGTRLSIL.

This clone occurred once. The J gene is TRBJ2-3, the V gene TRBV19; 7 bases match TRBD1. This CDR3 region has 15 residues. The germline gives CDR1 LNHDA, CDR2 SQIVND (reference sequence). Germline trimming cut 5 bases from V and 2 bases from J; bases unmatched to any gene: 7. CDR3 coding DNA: TGTGCCAGTAGTCCCCGGGACAGATACACAGATACGCAGTATTTT. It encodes CASSPRDRYTDTQYF. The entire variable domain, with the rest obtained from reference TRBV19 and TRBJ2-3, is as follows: DGGITQSPKYLFRKEGQNVTLSCEQNLNHDAMYWYRQDPGQGLRLIYYSQIVNDFQKGDIAEGYSVSREKKESFPLTVTSAQKNPTAFYLCASSPRDRYTDTQYFGPGTRLTVL.

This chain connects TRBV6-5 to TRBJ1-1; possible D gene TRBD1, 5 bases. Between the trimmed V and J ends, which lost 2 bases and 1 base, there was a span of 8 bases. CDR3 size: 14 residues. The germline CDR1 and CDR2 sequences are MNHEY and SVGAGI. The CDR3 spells CASSYNRRNTEAFF. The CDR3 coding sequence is TGTGCCAGCAGTTACAACAGGAGGAACACTGAAGCTTTCTTT.

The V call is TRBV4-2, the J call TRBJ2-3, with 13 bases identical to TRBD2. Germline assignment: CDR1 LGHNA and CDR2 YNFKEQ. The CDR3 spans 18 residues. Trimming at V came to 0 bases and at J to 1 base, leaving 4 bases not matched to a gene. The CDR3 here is CASSQDLLAGGGTDTQYF. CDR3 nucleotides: TGTGCCAGCAGCCAAGATCTACTAGCGGGGGGGGGCACAGATACGCAGTATTTT.

DNA of the CDR3: TGTGCCAGCAGTTACCCCAGGCTCCTGGGGACTAGGGGGGACGAGCAGTACTTC. The encoded protein is CASSYPRLLGTRGDEQYF. The rearrangement uses TRBV6-2 or TRBV6-3 and TRBJ2-7; 8 bases line up with TRBD2. Germline CDR1 and CDR2: MNHEY and SVGEGT. V lost 2 bases and J lost 5; bases outside the gene matches: 17. The CDR3 runs 18 residues.

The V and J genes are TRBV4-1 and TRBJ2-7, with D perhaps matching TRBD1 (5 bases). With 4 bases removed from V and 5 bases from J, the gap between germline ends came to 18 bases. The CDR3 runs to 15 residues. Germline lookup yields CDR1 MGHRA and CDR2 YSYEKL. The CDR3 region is CASSLWERGRDEQYF. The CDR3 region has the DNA TGCGCCAGCAGCCTGTGGGAAAGGGGTCGCGACGAGCAGTACTTC.

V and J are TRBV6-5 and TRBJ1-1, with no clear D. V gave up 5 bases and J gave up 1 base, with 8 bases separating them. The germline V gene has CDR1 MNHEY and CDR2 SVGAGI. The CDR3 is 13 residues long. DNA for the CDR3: TGTGCCAGCAGTATCACCTGGAACACTGAAGCTTTCTTT. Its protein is CASSITWNTEAFF.

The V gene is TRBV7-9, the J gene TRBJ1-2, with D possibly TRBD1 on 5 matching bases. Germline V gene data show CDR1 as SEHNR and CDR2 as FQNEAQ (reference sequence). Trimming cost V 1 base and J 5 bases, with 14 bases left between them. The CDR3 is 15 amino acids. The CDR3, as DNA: TGTGCCAGCAGCTTAGGCCCCGCAGGGTTATATGGCTACACCTTC. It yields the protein CASSLGPAGLYGYTF.

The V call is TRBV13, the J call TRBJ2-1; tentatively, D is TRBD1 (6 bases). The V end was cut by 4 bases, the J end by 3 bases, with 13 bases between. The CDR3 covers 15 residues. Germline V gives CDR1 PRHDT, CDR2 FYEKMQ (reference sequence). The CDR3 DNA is TGTGCCAGCAGCTCCGCACAGGGCAGCTACAATGAGCAGTTCTTC. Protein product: CASSSAQGSYNEQFF.

The CDR3: CASSTGRGYGYTF. In nucleotides, the CDR3 is TGTGCCAGCTCAACTGGCAGGGGCTATGGCTACACCTTC. The genes are TRBV12-3 or TRBV12-4 and TRBJ1-2; D possibly corresponds to TRBD1 (6 bases). CDR3 length: 13 residues. Trimming took 8 bases from V and 4 from J, leaving 14 bases between them.

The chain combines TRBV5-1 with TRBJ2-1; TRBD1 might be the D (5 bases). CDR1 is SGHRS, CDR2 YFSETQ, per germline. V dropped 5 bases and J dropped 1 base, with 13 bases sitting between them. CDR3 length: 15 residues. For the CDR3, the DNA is TGCGCCAGCAGACTCAGGGAACTATCCTACAATGAGCAGTTCTTC. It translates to CASRLRELSYNEQFF.

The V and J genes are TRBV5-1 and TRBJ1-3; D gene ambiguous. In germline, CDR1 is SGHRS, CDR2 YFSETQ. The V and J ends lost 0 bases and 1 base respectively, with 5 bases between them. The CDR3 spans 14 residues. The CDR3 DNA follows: TGCGCCAGCAGCTTGGGGAGGTCTGGAAACACCATATATTTT. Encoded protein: CASSLGRSGNTIYF. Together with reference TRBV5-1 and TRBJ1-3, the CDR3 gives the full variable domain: KAGVTQTPRYLIKTRGQQVTLSCSPISGHRSVSWYQQTPGQGLQFLFEYFSETQRNKGNFPGRFSGRQFSNSRSEMNVSTLELGDSALYLCASSLGRSGNTIYFGEGSWLTVV.

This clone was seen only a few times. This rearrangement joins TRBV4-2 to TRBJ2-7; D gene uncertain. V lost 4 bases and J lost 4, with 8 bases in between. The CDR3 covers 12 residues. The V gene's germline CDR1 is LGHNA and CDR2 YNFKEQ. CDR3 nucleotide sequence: TGTGCCAGCAGCCGAAGTGGGTACGAGCAGTACTTC. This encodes CASSRSGYEQYF.